These T cell receptor beta chains were read from a single sample in a study of graft-versus-host responses after intestinal transplantation. Repertoires were generated with immunoSEQ multiplex PCR, while TCRdb's copy carries only in-frame clones and drops some. The sample records under 130,000 clones, approximately 93% being singletons. No antigens are known for them. The material sequenced was unstimulated CD8+ T cells sorted from spleen or lymph node cells, taken before intestinal transplant. The source is a human donor who received an intestinal transplant. CDR3s include the opening cysteine and the closing phenylalanine or tryptophan. The order of the fields is clone size, V gene, D gene, J gene, CDR3 DNA, CDR3 protein. The D gene is left open where the match is weak. A clone size is listed for some rows: how often the clone was seen (once, few, many), or a class if it is expanded.

clone_size: once; v_call: TRBV2; d_call: -; j_call: TRBJ1-2; cdr3_nt: TGTGCCAGCAGGGGCATCGGCGACAGAGACCAGGGAGGCTACACCTTC; cdr3_aa: CASRGIGDRDQGGYTF
clone_size: -; v_call: TRBV7-9; d_call: -; j_call: TRBJ1-6; cdr3_nt: TGTGCCAGCAGCCCCGCGACAAATTCACCCCTCCACTTT; cdr3_aa: CASSPATNSPLHF
clone_size: -; v_call: TRBV10-3; d_call: -; j_call: TRBJ1-4; cdr3_nt: TGTGCCATCAGTGAACAGGAAGATTCTAATGAAAAACTGTTTTTT; cdr3_aa: CAISEQEDSNEKLFF
clone_size: once; v_call: TRBV11-2; d_call: TRBD1; j_call: TRBJ2-2; cdr3_nt: TGTGCCAGCAGCCATAACAGGGGGCCCAACACCGGGGAGCTGTTTTTT; cdr3_aa: CASSHNRGPNTGELFF
clone_size: -; v_call: TRBV27; d_call: -; j_call: TRBJ1-5; cdr3_nt: TGTGCCAGCAGTTTAAAGGGGTGGAATCAGCCCCAGCATTTT; cdr3_aa: CASSLKGWNQPQHF
clone_size: once; v_call: TRBV4-1; d_call: -; j_call: TRBJ1-1; cdr3_nt: TGCGCCAGCAGACAGGGACCTTCGTCCCTTGAAGCTTTCTTT; cdr3_aa: CASRQGPSSLEAFF
clone_size: -; v_call: TRBV4-1; d_call: -; j_call: TRBJ2-7; cdr3_nt: TGCGCCAGCAGCCAAGAGGGGGCGGATTACGAGCAGTACTTC; cdr3_aa: CASSQEGADYEQYF
clone_size: -; v_call: TRBV29-1; d_call: -; j_call: TRBJ1-5; cdr3_nt: TGCAGCGTTCTGGAGAGCAATCAGCCCCAGCATTTT; cdr3_aa: CSVLESNQPQHF
clone_size: -; v_call: TRBV30; d_call: -; j_call: TRBJ1-1; cdr3_nt: TGTGCCTGGAGTGAACATGAAGCTTTCTTT; cdr3_aa: CAWSEHEAFF
clone_size: -; v_call: TRBV29-1; d_call: TRBD1; j_call: TRBJ2-7; cdr3_nt: TGCAGCGCCACGACAGGGGAGGACGAGCAGTACTTC; cdr3_aa: CSATTGEDEQYF
clone_size: -; v_call: TRBV19; d_call: -; j_call: TRBJ1-5; cdr3_nt: TGTGCCAGTAGTCCCCGGGGAACGAGATTCCAGCCCCAGCATTTT; cdr3_aa: CASSPRGTRFQPQHF
clone_size: -; v_call: TRBV29-1; d_call: TRBD1; j_call: TRBJ1-1; cdr3_nt: TGCAGCGTCAAGACAGGGGTAATCCTGAACACTGAAGCTTTCTTT; cdr3_aa: CSVKTGVILNTEAFF
clone_size: once; v_call: TRBV5-1; d_call: -; j_call: TRBJ2-5; cdr3_nt: TGCGCCAGCGCCGGGACCACACCTGAGCAGTACTTC; cdr3_aa: CASAGTTPEQYF
clone_size: -; v_call: TRBV9; d_call: -; j_call: TRBJ2-7; cdr3_nt: TGTGCCAGCAGCGTAGAGGGAGCGGGGGACAGCTTATCCTACGAGCAGTACTTC; cdr3_aa: CASSVEGAGDSLSYEQYF
clone_size: -; v_call: TRBV2; d_call: -; j_call: TRBJ1-4; cdr3_nt: TGTGCCAGCAGTGAAGTTGGGGGTTCTAATGAAAAACTGTTTTTT; cdr3_aa: CASSEVGGSNEKLFF
clone_size: -; v_call: TRBV7-9; d_call: -; j_call: TRBJ1-1; cdr3_nt: TGTGCCAGCAGCCCGGACAGAGAAGCTTTCTTT; cdr3_aa: CASSPDREAFF
clone_size: -; v_call: TRBV6-5; d_call: TRBD1; j_call: TRBJ1-2; cdr3_nt: TGTGCCAGCAGTTACGGACAGGGAATGTATAATGGCTACACCTTC; cdr3_aa: CASSYGQGMYNGYTF
clone_size: -; v_call: TRBV29-1; d_call: TRBD1; j_call: TRBJ1-1; cdr3_nt: TGCAGCGTAGATGACAGGGGGTCTGTTGAAGCTTTCTTT; cdr3_aa: CSVDDRGSVEAFF
clone_size: -; v_call: TRBV6-6; d_call: TRBD1; j_call: TRBJ2-3; cdr3_nt: TGTGCCAGCAGTTGGACAGGGGTAGATACGCAGTATTTT; cdr3_aa: CASSWTGVDTQYF
clone_size: -; v_call: TRBV10-3; d_call: TRBD2; j_call: TRBJ2-3; cdr3_nt: TGTGCCATCAGCGAACTAGCGGGGATAGACCCTAGCACAGATACGCAGTATTTT; cdr3_aa: CAISELAGIDPSTDTQYF
clone_size: -; v_call: TRBV27; d_call: TRBD2; j_call: TRBJ2-1; cdr3_nt: TGTGCCAGCAGTTTCCTAGCGGGGGGGCCCTACAATGAGCAGTTCTTC; cdr3_aa: CASSFLAGGPYNEQFF
clone_size: -; v_call: TRBV21-1; d_call: -; j_call: TRBJ2-5; cdr3_nt: TGTGCCAGCAGCAACTCGAAAGAGACCCAGTACTTC; cdr3_aa: CASSNSKETQYF
clone_size: -; v_call: TRBV15; d_call: -; j_call: TRBJ1-5; cdr3_nt: TGTGCCACCAGCGGCGGACAGACCGCGAATCAGCCCCAGCATTTT; cdr3_aa: CATSGGQTANQPQHF
clone_size: -; v_call: TRBV9; d_call: TRBD1; j_call: TRBJ2-2; cdr3_nt: TGTGCCAGCAGCGCCGGGACAGGGGTTGGCGGGGAGCTGTTTTTT; cdr3_aa: CASSAGTGVGGELFF
clone_size: -; v_call: TRBV9; d_call: TRBD2; j_call: TRBJ2-1; cdr3_nt: TGTGCCAGCAGCGCTCTATATAGCGGGGGCCCTTACAATGAGCAGTTCTTC; cdr3_aa: CASSALYSGGPYNEQFF
clone_size: -; v_call: TRBV25-1; d_call: -; j_call: TRBJ1-1; cdr3_nt: TGTGCCAGCAGTGAATCGGGGGTTATGAACACTGAAGCTTTCTTT; cdr3_aa: CASSESGVMNTEAFF
clone_size: -; v_call: TRBV10-3; d_call: -; j_call: TRBJ2-5; cdr3_nt: TGTGCCATCAGTGAAGGCGAAGGGCCGGGCCAAGAGACCCAGTACTTC; cdr3_aa: CAISEGEGPGQETQYF
clone_size: -; v_call: TRBV5-1; d_call: TRBD1; j_call: TRBJ1-3; cdr3_nt: TGCGCCAGCAGCCCGCCAGCCGGGACAGGGGGCGTTGGGAGCTCTGGAAACACCATATATTTT; cdr3_aa: CASSPPAGTGGVGSSGNTIYF
clone_size: few; v_call: TRBV21-1; d_call: -; j_call: TRBJ2-7; cdr3_nt: TGTGCCAGGGGACAGGGTCTGAGGGAGCAGTACTTC; cdr3_aa: CARGQGLREQYF
clone_size: -; v_call: TRBV14; d_call: TRBD2; j_call: TRBJ2-3; cdr3_nt: TGTGCCAGCAGTGGACTAGCTATAGATACGCAGTATTTT; cdr3_aa: CASSGLAIDTQYF
clone_size: -; v_call: TRBV19; d_call: -; j_call: TRBJ1-5; cdr3_nt: TGTGCCAGTATGGTCCCCTGGGGCAATCAGCCCCAGCATTTT; cdr3_aa: CASMVPWGNQPQHF
clone_size: -; v_call: TRBV27; d_call: TRBD2; j_call: TRBJ2-7; cdr3_nt: TGTGCCAGCAGTTTAGGCGGGGGGGGATCCTACGAGCAGTACTTC; cdr3_aa: CASSLGGGGSYEQYF
clone_size: -; v_call: TRBV5-4; d_call: TRBD1; j_call: TRBJ2-5; cdr3_nt: TGTGCCAGCAGCTCCCTAGAGACAGGGAGCGAAGAGACCCAGTACTTC; cdr3_aa: CASSSLETGSEETQYF
clone_size: -; v_call: TRBV4-2; d_call: -; j_call: TRBJ1-6; cdr3_nt: TGTGCCAGCTCCGGGTCCTTCAGTCCTCAGAATTCACCCCTCCACTTT; cdr3_aa: CASSGSFSPQNSPLHF
clone_size: -; v_call: TRBV11-2; d_call: TRBD2; j_call: TRBJ2-3; cdr3_nt: TGTGCCAGCAGCTTAAATGGGGCTAGCGGGGGTGATACGCAGTATTTT; cdr3_aa: CASSLNGASGGDTQYF
clone_size: -; v_call: TRBV19; d_call: -; j_call: TRBJ2-5; cdr3_nt: TGTGCCAGTATTCCCGGGTTACGGGGTTTCGAGACCCAGTACTTC; cdr3_aa: CASIPGLRGFETQYF
clone_size: -; v_call: TRBV2; d_call: -; j_call: TRBJ2-3; cdr3_nt: TGTGCCAACGGGGACGGCCGAAATACGCAGTATTTT; cdr3_aa: CANGDGRNTQYF
clone_size: -; v_call: TRBV7-8; d_call: TRBD1; j_call: TRBJ1-6; cdr3_nt: TGTGCCAGCAGCTCCGGGACAGTATATTATAATTCACCCCTCCACTTT; cdr3_aa: CASSSGTVYYNSPLHF
clone_size: -; v_call: TRBV19; d_call: TRBD1; j_call: TRBJ1-1; cdr3_nt: TGTGCCAGCCAACAGGGGCCGACTGAAGCTTTCTTT; cdr3_aa: CASQQGPTEAFF
clone_size: once; v_call: TRBV6-5; d_call: -; j_call: TRBJ2-3; cdr3_nt: TGTGCCAGCAGTTCGTTTATCGGGGATTCAGATACGCAGTATTTT; cdr3_aa: CASSSFIGDSDTQYF
clone_size: -; v_call: TRBV13; d_call: TRBD2; j_call: TRBJ2-7; cdr3_nt: TGTGCCAGCAGCTTTGGTGGCGGGAGCTACGAGCAGTACTTC; cdr3_aa: CASSFGGGSYEQYF
clone_size: -; v_call: TRBV4-1; d_call: -; j_call: TRBJ2-2; cdr3_nt: TGCGCCAGCAGCCAGGCCACCGGGGAGCTGTTTTTT; cdr3_aa: CASSQATGELFF
clone_size: -; v_call: TRBV11-2; d_call: -; j_call: TRBJ1-2; cdr3_nt: TGTGCCAGCAGCTTAGATAGCTCGAGGGGACGTTATGGCTACACCTTC; cdr3_aa: CASSLDSSRGRYGYTF
clone_size: -; v_call: TRBV11-2; d_call: TRBD1; j_call: TRBJ2-2; cdr3_nt: TGTGCCAGCAGCTTATGGGACAGGAGTAACACCGGGGAGCTGTTTTTT; cdr3_aa: CASSLWDRSNTGELFF
clone_size: -; v_call: TRBV9; d_call: -; j_call: TRBJ1-1; cdr3_nt: TGTGCCAGCAGCGGATCGGGTGGGCAAAACACTGAAGCTTTCTTT; cdr3_aa: CASSGSGGQNTEAFF
clone_size: once; v_call: TRBV6-5; d_call: -; j_call: TRBJ1-1; cdr3_nt: TGTGCCAGCAGTGAGGGGCCTGAAGCTTTCTTT; cdr3_aa: CASSEGPEAFF
clone_size: once; v_call: TRBV27; d_call: -; j_call: TRBJ1-1; cdr3_nt: TGTGCCAGCAGTTTATCCCCAGCCGTTGCCCAAGCTTTCTTT; cdr3_aa: CASSLSPAVAQAFF
clone_size: -; v_call: TRBV7-6; d_call: TRBD1; j_call: TRBJ2-1; cdr3_nt: TGTGCCAGCAGCTTAAGCAGGGGGCTTAACAATGAGCAGTTCTTC; cdr3_aa: CASSLSRGLNNEQFF
clone_size: once; v_call: TRBV12-2; d_call: -; j_call: TRBJ2-7; cdr3_nt: TGTGCAAGTCGCCCGATAGTGGTCAACTACGAGCAGTACTTC; cdr3_aa: CASRPIVVNYEQYF
clone_size: -; v_call: TRBV5-4; d_call: -; j_call: TRBJ1-2; cdr3_nt: TGTGCCAGCAGCTTTGGCGAAACAGGGAGGGTTTATGGCTACACCTTC; cdr3_aa: CASSFGETGRVYGYTF
clone_size: -; v_call: TRBV5-6; d_call: TRBD1; j_call: TRBJ2-7; cdr3_nt: TGTGCCAGCAGGGGAGTAGGACAGGGTCCCTACGAGCAGTACTTC; cdr3_aa: CASRGVGQGPYEQYF
clone_size: -; v_call: TRBV6-5; d_call: -; j_call: TRBJ1-1; cdr3_nt: TGTGCCAGCAGTTACGGTGCGCAGGTTTTTAACACTGAAGCTTTCTTT; cdr3_aa: CASSYGAQVFNTEAFF
clone_size: -; v_call: TRBV11-2; d_call: -; j_call: TRBJ2-7; cdr3_nt: TGTGCCAGCGCCCCAGGGATGGGCGAGCAGTACTTC; cdr3_aa: CASAPGMGEQYF
clone_size: -; v_call: TRBV9; d_call: -; j_call: TRBJ2-5; cdr3_nt: TGTGCCAGCAGCGCACCCTCGGGGGACCAAGAGACCCAGTACTTC; cdr3_aa: CASSAPSGDQETQYF
clone_size: -; v_call: TRBV4-1; d_call: TRBD2; j_call: TRBJ2-2; cdr3_nt: TGCGCCAGCAAAACACTAGCGGGAAACACCGGGGAGCTGTTTTTT; cdr3_aa: CASKTLAGNTGELFF
clone_size: once; v_call: TRBV12-5; d_call: -; j_call: TRBJ2-5; cdr3_nt: TGTGCTAGTGGTTTGGCGCAGGAATTCCAAGAGACCCAGTACTTC; cdr3_aa: CASGLAQEFQETQYF
clone_size: -; v_call: TRBV2; d_call: -; j_call: TRBJ2-1; cdr3_nt: TGTGCCAGCAGTGCACAGACCGGGACCCGCTACAATGAGCAGTTCTTC; cdr3_aa: CASSAQTGTRYNEQFF